This T cell receptor beta chain was obtained from a study of immune evolution from preneoplasia to lung adenocarcinoma. From germline, CDR1 is KGHSH and CDR2 LQKENI. The V end lost 4 bases, the J end lost 4 bases, and 8 bases lay between the germline ends. The CDR3 consists of 12 residues. Clones were sequenced by immunoSEQ multiplex PCR, and TCRdb holds only the in-frame ones, with some missing. The sample gives tens of thousands of clones, roughly four fifths of which show up once; about 4.7% is in the top ten. Concerning this clone itself: Its antigen is not known.

The study, taken as a whole, reports: Later-stage lesions seemingly showed higher T cell density and diversity than normal lung.

Nucleic acids came from premalignant or tumor cells enriched by macro-dissection. This clonotype originated in a person in their sixties with lung adenocarcinoma. Sequenced input: FFPE invasive lung adenocarcinoma tissue. V and J are TRBV18 and TRBJ2-7, with D possibly matching TRBD1 (5 bases). This CDR3 is CASSRQGYEQYF. CDR3 coding DNA: TGTGCCAGCTCACGTCAGGGTTACGAGCAGTACTTC.